This TCR beta chain came from a study of T cell repertoires in cytomegalovirus infection. Study details: TCR beta signatures that were public indicated CMV infection and matching HLA type.

One entry per CDR3 protein results from TCRdb running MiXCR on the reads. The sample contains about 260,000 distinct CDR3 sequences, less than 9.5% of which appear only once. Study observations and caveats: Totalled public TCR beta family frequency picked out people who carried CMV plus the relevant HLA. CMV-specific HLA-C-restricted TCR beta clonotypes dominated the ex vivo response.

There are many counts of this clonotype. Its antigen is not known. Sequenced material: PBMCs. The TCR originated in a human donor in good health (CMV status not recorded). Some clones in this sample may be carry-over from other donors' samples.

The CDR3 DNA is TGTGCCAGCAGGCGGGAGGGCACAGATACGCAGTATTTT. Its protein is CASRREGTDTQYF. The rearrangement uses TRBV7-2 and TRBJ2-3; TRBD2 matches at 8 bases. The germline gives CDR1 SGHTA, CDR2 FQGNSA. V was clipped by 6 bases and J by 1 base; unmatched bases: 0. The CDR3 runs 13 residues.